Each of the 8 T cell receptor beta chains below was sequenced from the same sample in a study of T cell changes during pregnancy in multiple sclerosis. Some clones are missing from TCRdb's copy, which holds only in-frame ones; the method was immunoSEQ multiplex PCR. The table records about 53,000 clones, around 90% of them present only once. The specimen was CD4+ T cells from peripheral blood mononuclear cells, collected in the third trimester of pregnancy. Every receptor here comes from a female donor with multiple sclerosis, enrolled in a pregnancy study.

The J gene is TRBJ1-1, the V gene TRBV5-8, with 9 bases that match TRBD1. CDR1 and CDR2 from the germline V gene are SGHTS and YDEGEE. V lost 4 bases and J lost 3; bases outside the gene matches: 7. The CDR3 loop spans 15 amino acids. DNA of the CDR3: TGTGCCAGCAGCGGAGGGACAGGGCGTCACACTGAAGCTTTCTTT. This codes for CASSGGTGRHTEAFF.

V usage is TRBV15 and J usage is TRBJ2-1; no reliable D call. The CDR3 is made up of 15 amino acids. CDR1 LNHNV and CDR2 YYDKDF come from the germline V gene (reference sequence). Trimming pared 1 base from V and 5 bases from J, leaving 12 bases between. The CDR3 spells CATSRVVGIDNEQFF. As DNA, the CDR3 is TGTGCCACCAGCAGAGTGGTGGGCATAGACAATGAGCAGTTCTTC.

V is TRBV2 and J is TRBJ2-1; D possibly corresponds to TRBD1 (5 bases). The V gene lost 4 bases and the J gene lost 2 bases, with 12 bases spanning the gap. CDR3 length: 15 residues. CDR1 is SNHLY and CDR2 is FYNNEI in the germline V gene. The CDR3 DNA sequence: TGTGCCAGCAGTGGATTTCAGGGAACCTACAATGAGCAGTTCTTC. Protein: CASSGFQGTYNEQFF.

The rearrangement uses TRBV5-1 and TRBJ1-2; 8 bases align to TRBD1. CDR1 and CDR2 from the germline V gene are SGHRS and YFSETQ. The ends lost 4 bases at V and 4 bases at J; junction bases unmatched: 9. This CDR3 has 15 amino acids. DNA for the CDR3: TGCGCCAGCAGCCCAGGACAGGGTAGGGGCTATGGCTACACCTTC. Protein product: CASSPGQGRGYGYTF.

The chain combines TRBV7-9 with TRBJ2-5; 12 positions match TRBD2. Germline loops: CDR1 SEHNR, CDR2 FQNEAQ (reference sequence). This CDR3 has 16 amino acids. With V trimmed by 5 bases and J by 0 bases, 4 bases remained unmatched. In DNA form, the CDR3 reads TGTGCCAGCAGCACGACTAGCGGGGGATACCAAGAGACCCAGTACTTC. Translating gives CASSTTSGGYQETQYF.

This clone was seen more than once but under ten times. The chain uses TRBV28 and TRBJ2-3; D not resolved. Germline assignment: CDR1 MDHEN and CDR2 SYDVKM. The V gene lost 6 bases and the J gene lost 3 bases, with 10 bases spanning the gap. This CDR3 contains 13 residues. This chain's CDR3 is CASRLGITDTQYF. Written as DNA, the CDR3 is TGTGCCAGCAGGCTAGGCATAACAGATACGCAGTATTTT.

The chain carries TRBV28 and TRBJ1-6; 8 nucleotides match TRBD1. Trimming removed 6 bases from V and 5 bases from J; junction bases left unmatched: 6. CDR3 length: 15 residues. Germline V lookup: CDR1 MDHEN, CDR2 SYDVKM. As DNA, the CDR3 is TGTGCCAGCAGCCCCCGACAGGGGAATAATTCACCCCTCCACTTT. It codes for CASSPRQGNNSPLHF.

The V gene is TRBV6-5, the J gene TRBJ2-1; the match to TRBD1 covers 8 bases. Looked up from germline, CDR1 is MNHEY and CDR2 is SVGAGI. After removal of 8 bases from V and 3 bases from J, the junction contained 3 bases not matched to a gene. CDR3 size: 13 residues. In nucleotides, the CDR3 is TGTGCCAGCTCCGGGACAGGCTACAATGAGCAGTTCTTC. The encoded protein is CASSGTGYNEQFF.